The 17 T cell receptor beta chains below were found in one sample sequenced in a study of cytomegalovirus exposure and HLA in healthy donors. It was with 60 Vbeta and 13 Jbeta primers that the PCR ran. Data came from immunoSEQ multiplex PCR; TCRdb stores just in-frame clones and leaves some out. The sample includes some 190,000 clones, about 83% of them seen just once. The sequencing input was PBMCs. The origin of the receptors is a female donor in good health and CMV-seronegative.

The rearrangement joins TRBV28 to TRBJ1-3; D is perhaps TRBD1 (5 bases). Trimming pared 5 bases from V and 0 bases from J, leaving 14 bases between. Germline V lookup: CDR1 MDHEN, CDR2 SYDVKM. This CDR3 region has 16 residues. CDR3 region: CASSELGLNSGNTIYF. CDR3 nucleotides: TGTGCCAGCAGTGAGCTGGGACTGAACTCTGGAAACACCATATATTTT.

The CDR3 DNA is TGTGCCAGCAGTTTTGGACGCCCTAGGGGTGAGCAGTTCTTC. Translating it yields CASSFGRPRGEQFF. The chain recombines TRBV27 with TRBJ2-1; D might be TRBD1 (5 bases). Germline CDR1 reads MNHEY; CDR2 reads SMNVEV (reference sequence). V was shortened by 3 bases and J by 9 bases, with 15 bases between the two germline ends. This CDR3 is 14 amino acids long.

This chain connects TRBV7-9 to TRBJ2-7; 8 positions agree with TRBD2. CDR1 and CDR2 from the germline V gene are SEHNR and FQNEAQ (reference sequence). There are 13 residues in the CDR3. V dropped 5 bases and J dropped 3; count of bases not matched to a gene: 3. The chain's CDR3 is CASSLLAVYEQYF. In DNA, the CDR3 is TGTGCCAGCAGCCTACTAGCGGTCTACGAGCAGTACTTC.

This clone was seen a few times. The chain carries TRBV29-1 and TRBJ2-7, with 9 bases identical to TRBD1. Trimming at V came to 6 bases and at J to 2 bases, leaving 8 bases not matched to a gene. The CDR3 sequence is 14 residues long. Per germline, CDR1 SQVTM and CDR2 ANQGSEA. The CDR3 sequence is CSVAGTGKTYEQYF. The CDR3 DNA follows: TGCAGCGTCGCCGGGACAGGGAAAACCTACGAGCAGTACTTC.

This chain uses TRBV2 with TRBJ2-2; D gene unclear. Germline V gene lookup returns CDR1 SNHLY and CDR2 FYNNEI. The CDR3 consists of 11 residues. Trimming took off 7 bases at V and 4 bases at J, with 4 bases between the two ends. The CDR3 coding sequence is TGTGCCAGCAAGAGCACCGGGGAGCTGTTTTTT. It codes for CASKSTGELFF.

The rearrangement uses TRBV11-2 and TRBJ2-7; D might be TRBD1 (6 bases). Germline V gene lookup returns CDR1 SGHAT and CDR2 FQNNGV. CDR3 length: 12 residues. Trimming took off 2 bases at V and 11 bases at J, with 13 bases between the two ends. The CDR3 sequence is CASSLLQGKEYF. In nucleotides, the CDR3 is TGTGCCAGCAGCTTACTGCAGGGGAAGGAGTACTTC.

This sequence joins TRBV7-6 and TRBJ1-1, with TRBD1 as a possible D gene (5 bases). V was cut by 0 bases and J by 2 bases, with 10 bases left in between. Germline CDR1 SGHVS, CDR2 FNYEAQ. The CDR3 consists of 15 residues. The CDR3 DNA sequence: TGTGCCAGCAGCTTAGCCGGGGGACCTAACACTGAAGCTTTCTTT. Protein product: CASSLAGGPNTEAFF.

The J gene is TRBJ1-1, the V gene TRBV19; the D is unclear. The CDR3 sequence is 15 residues long. The germline V gene has CDR1 LNHDA and CDR2 SQIVND (reference sequence). Trimming took 0 bases from V and 1 from J, leaving 9 bases between them. The CDR3 DNA reads TGTGCCAGTAGTATAGATCGGAGCAGGAACACTGAAGCTTTCTTT. This translates into CASSIDRSRNTEAFF.

Concerning this clone itself: Other DNA sequences in this specimen translate into the identical CDR3. This chain uses TRBV2 with TRBJ2-7; D perhaps matches TRBD2 (5 bases). Per germline, CDR1 SNHLY and CDR2 FYNNEI. The CDR3 is 14 residues long. CDR3 bases: TGTGCTGCCAGAGGGCAGGCCTTAGCTTACGAGCAGTACTTC. This gives the protein CAARGQALAYEQYF.

The chain joins TRBV5-1 to TRBJ2-5; the match to TRBD1 covers 7 bases. The J call may not be correct, given that the DNA end is closer to TRBJ2-7. This CDR3 spans 14 amino acids. From germline, CDR1 is SGHRS and CDR2 YFSETQ. This chain's CDR3 is CASSLEGGGYEQYF. CDR3 nucleotides: TGCGCCAGCAGCTTGGAAGGGGGCGGGTACGAGCAGTACTTC.

The CDR3 protein is CASSLVEGIGIQYF. In DNA form, the CDR3 reads TGTGCCAGCAGCTTAGTGGAGGGGATAGGCATTCAGTACTTC. The genes are TRBV11-2 and TRBJ2-4; weak D call: TRBD2 (6 bases). CDR1 is SGHAT and CDR2 is FQNNGV in the germline V gene. V was trimmed by 1 base and J by 9 bases, leaving 13 bases between them. The CDR3 consists of 14 residues.

The chain couples TRBV2 to TRBJ2-3; D is unresolved. CDR1 and CDR2 from the germline V gene are SNHLY and FYNNEI. Trimming took off 0 bases at V and 1 base at J, with 11 bases between the two ends. The CDR3 sequence is 16 residues long. The CDR3 loop is CASSEAGNRGTDTQYF. The CDR3 DNA follows: TGTGCCAGCAGTGAAGCCGGTAATCGTGGCACAGATACGCAGTATTTT.

This rearrangement joins TRBV30 to TRBJ1-6; D is undetermined. The germline gives CDR1 GTSNPN, CDR2 SVGIG (reference sequence). The CDR3 has 15 residues. V lost 1 base, J lost 2 bases, and 9 bases lay in between. The CDR3 sequence is CAWSGGDAYNSPLHF. CDR3 DNA sequence: TGTGCCTGGAGTGGAGGTGACGCCTATAATTCACCCCTCCACTTT.

This chain joins TRBV18 and TRBJ2-4, with TRBD2 identical over 8 bases. Germline trimming cut 2 bases from V and 0 bases from J; bases unmatched to any gene: 15. CDR1 and CDR2 (germline): KGHSH, LQKENI. The CDR3 totals 20 residues. The CDR3 spells CASSPFFYFVSGRAKNIQYF. The DNA of the CDR3 is TGTGCCAGCTCACCATTCTTTTACTTCGTAAGCGGGAGAGCCAAAAACATTCAGTACTTC.

In this sample, this clone turned up once. The gene calls are TRBV5-1 and TRBJ2-5, with 9 bases fitting TRBD1. Germline CDR1 reads SGHRS; CDR2 reads YFSETQ. The CDR3 contains 14 residues. Trimming took 5 bases from V and 2 from J; bases not matched to a gene: 4. The DNA for the CDR3 is TGCGCCAGCAGTCTCGGACAGGGGCAAGAGACCCAGTACTTC. It codes for CASSLGQGQETQYF.

J is TRBJ1-2 and V is TRBV9; 10 bases align to TRBD1. CDR3 length: 17 amino acids. The V gene's germline CDR1 is SGDLS and CDR2 YYNGEE. The V gene end was trimmed by 0 bases and the J gene end by 5 bases; junction bases not matched to a gene: 10. CDR3 coding DNA: TGTGCCAGCAGCGTAGGAGGACAGGGGGTCGCGTCTTATGGCTACACCTTC. It specifies CASSVGGQGVASYGYTF.

This clone was detected only a few times. The chain uses TRBV7-3 and TRBJ2-7; 8 bases are a match to TRBD1. Germline V gene sequence: CDR1 SGHTA, CDR2 FQGTGA. This CDR3 region has 16 residues. Trimming removed 5 bases from V and 4 bases from J; junction bases left unmatched: 13. The CDR3 loop reads CASSNSRQGTLYEQYF. Written as DNA, the CDR3 is TGTGCCAGCAGCAACTCCCGACAGGGGACCTTGTACGAGCAGTACTTC.